Described below is a single TCR beta chain sequence and its context. These data originate in a study of blood T cell repertoires in COVID-19. Study-level background: From T cells, B-cell-depleted T cells, or PBMCs came the material, which was cDNA or gDNA.

Cohort 3 recovery required two negative PCRs, clearance, or symptom resolution. Between the trimmed V and J ends, which lost 0 bases and 1 base, there was a span of 9 bases. Germline V gives CDR1 SGHAT, CDR2 FQNNGV. This CDR3 region has 16 residues. As originally analysed: The assay estimated nucleated cells by amplifying reference gene primers. The repertoire was sequenced with immunoSEQ multiplex PCR; TCRdb's copy has only in-frame clones and lacks some. Clone size and the V and J calls come from that table; the DNA yielded D and trimming. The data show 300,000 or so clones, roughly 87% seen once. The sample taken for sequencing was PBMCs or T cells enriched from blood (not recorded which). V usage is TRBV11-2 and J usage is TRBJ1-4; no firm D call. The receptor comes from a woman aged 25 to 39 who had recovered from COVID-19. CDR3 DNA sequence: TGTGCCAGCAGCTTAGATTTACGGGGAACTAATGAAAAACTGTTTTTT. It specifies CASSLDLRGTNEKLFF.